The sequence of this T cell receptor beta chain was determined in a study of CD8 T cells in ankylosing spondylitis. Overall study results and limits: According to the report, clones linked to the disease were significantly enriched in matched synovial fluid samples taken from ankylosing spondylitis patients. About 8 highly homologous variants made up a TCR beta motif, and this motif appeared characteristic of ankylosing spondylitis blood. Disease-linked clones bore a CD8+ phenotype, appearing relatively rarely in peripheral blood.

Quantitative 5'-RACE with molecular barcodes was used to make the TCR beta libraries. TCRdb fed the 5' RACE reads into MiXCR, producing one record per CDR3 protein. The sample contains fewer than 500,000 distinct CDR3 sequences, about 20% of which appear only once. This clonotype has more than one count but fewer than ten. Antigen specificity is unknown. The CDR3 is made up of 18 amino acids. Germline V lookup: CDR1 SNHLY, CDR2 FYNNEI. V gave up 6 bases and J gave up 0 bases, with 18 bases separating them. Sequenced: blood, either unsorted or a sorted T cell fraction (not recorded which). The source is a male donor with ankylosing spondylitis. The chain carries TRBV2 and TRBJ2-6; TRBD1 or TRBD2 may be the D gene (5 bases each). The DNA for the CDR3 is TGTGCCAGCAGGTTCGACGGGGCTACCAGCTCTGGGGCCAACGTCCTGACTTTC. It encodes CASRFDGATSSGANVLTF.